The 29 T cell receptor beta chains presented below share a single source sample, sequenced in a study of T cell clonality in common variable immunodeficiency. Profiling relied on immunoSEQ multiplex PCR, and the TCRdb table lists in-frame clones only, not all of them. The table lists around 45,000 clones, with no singletons. The specimen sequenced was peripheral blood mononuclear cells. These receptors all come from a person aged 18-70 years in good health.

This clone showed up many times. The missing CDR3 end, 3 residues past where the read stops, is filled in from the germline J gene. The chain carries TRBV30 and TRBJ2-7; 9 nucleotides align to TRBD2. Germline lookup yields CDR1 GTSNPN and CDR2 SVGIG (reference sequence). The CDR3 loop spans 15 amino acids. V gave up 0 bases and J gave up 3 bases; unmatched junction bases: 6. The CDR3 DNA, read in part, is TGTGCCTGGAGTGTGGGTAGCGGGGGAGGCTACGAG. Encoded protein: CAWSVGSGGGYE. The full CDR3 reads CAWSVGSGGGYEQYF. Complete variable domain (other parts from reference TRBV30 and TRBJ2-7): SQTIHQWPATLVQPVGSPLSLECTVEGTSNPNLYWYRQAAGRGLQLLFYSVGIGQISSEVPQNLSASRPQDRQFILSSKKLLLSDSGFYLCAWSVGSGGGYEQYFGPGTRLTVT.

This clone was recorded many times. The read ends 3 residues shy of where the CDR3 ends; the end is completed using the germline J gene. The chain uses TRBV6-1 and TRBJ2-3, with 9 bases that match TRBD2. The CDR3 is made up of 15 amino acids. J was trimmed by 3 bases and V by 4 bases; bases with no gene match: 5. CDR1 MNHNS and CDR2 SASEGT come from the germline V gene. CDR3 protein: CASSARGGSTDTQYF. CDR3 DNA, as far as it was read: TGTGCCAGCAGTGCGCGGGGGGGGTCAACAGATACG.

This clone has more than one count but fewer than ten. A much larger clone sits a single nucleotide away, making a read error possible. The CDR3 goes on 3 residues after the read ends, and that part is filled in from the germline J gene. V gene TRBV2 combines with J gene TRBJ2-5, with 8 bases identical to TRBD1. The germline V gene has CDR1 SNHLY and CDR2 FYNNEI. The CDR3 runs 14 residues. The CDR3 DNA, read in part, is TGTGCCAGCAGGCCGCAGGGGGCTGGTTATACC. This encodes CASRPQGAGYT. From start to end, the CDR3 is CASRPQGAGYTQYF.

This clone occurred many times. The missing CDR3 end, 3 residues past where the read stops, is filled in from the germline J gene. This chain connects TRBV7-9 to TRBJ1-2; possible D gene TRBD1, 6 bases. The V gene lost 1 base and the J gene lost 5 bases, with 11 bases spanning the gap. CDR1 SEHNR and CDR2 FQNEAQ come from the germline V gene (reference sequence). The CDR3 runs 14 residues. The covered CDR3 bases are TGTGCCAGCAGCTTAGGGCCAGGGGAATATGGC. Translation gives CASSLGPGEYG. The whole CDR3 protein is CASSLGPGEYGYTF.

The table lists this clone with many counts. With the read ending 3 residues before the CDR3 end, the germline J gene is used to fill in that end. The V call is TRBV7-8, the J call TRBJ1-2; D may be TRBD1 (5 bases). The V and J ends lost 1 base and 6 bases respectively, with 12 bases between them. From germline, CDR1 is SGHVS and CDR2 FQNEAQ. CDR3 length equals 14 residues. The CDR3 DNA, read in part, is TGTGCCAGCAGCTTAGTCAACCAGGGTAATGGC. This sequence encodes CASSLVNQGNG. The CDR3 in its entirety is CASSLVNQGNGYTF.

This clone appeared many times. The CDR3 end falls 3 residues outside the read, so it is completed with the germline J gene. This chain joins TRBV20-1 and TRBJ1-1, with 7 nucleotides matching TRBD1. The germline CDR1 and CDR2 sequences are DFQATT and SNEGSKA (reference sequence). CDR3 size: 14 residues. V gave up 3 bases and J gave up 1 base; unmatched junction bases: 5. The CDR3 bases that were read are TGCAGTGCTAGGACAGGGAGGGAGAACACTGAA. It codes for CSARTGRENTE. The CDR3, in full, reads CSARTGRENTEAFF.

The table lists this clone with many counts. The CDR3 goes on 3 residues after the read ends, and that part is filled in from the germline J gene. This chain connects TRBV20-1 to TRBJ2-3; no clear D gene. The CDR3 sequence is 12 residues long. The V end lost 2 bases, the J end lost 5 bases, and 8 bases lay between the germline ends. The germline V gene encodes CDR1 DFQATT and CDR2 SNEGSKA (reference sequence). The CDR3 region is CSARLKKDTQYF. The covered CDR3 bases are TGCAGTGCTAGACTAAAAAAAGATACG.

This clone was detected many times. The read terminates 3 residues before the CDR3 end, so the remaining end is supplied by the germline J gene. The chain has TRBV5-1 and TRBJ2-1; 8 bases fit TRBD2. Germline CDR1 and CDR2: SGHRS and YFSETQ. The CDR3 totals 15 residues. V was pared by 0 bases and J by 5 bases, with 4 bases of the junction left unmatched. CDR3 sequence reads: CASSLAGGRDNEQFF. CDR3 bases read: TGCGCCAGCAGCTTGGCGGGGGGGCGTGACAATGAG.

This clone appeared many times. The read terminates 3 residues ahead of where the CDR3 ends, so the germline J gene completes it. V is TRBV20-1 and J is TRBJ1-1; D gene unclear. The CDR3 runs 11 residues. Per germline, CDR1 DFQATT and CDR2 SNEGSKA (reference sequence). The V gene lost 6 bases and the J gene lost 1 base, with 6 bases spanning the gap. The CDR3 loop reads CSAARNTEAFF. The DNA read from the CDR3 is TGCAGTGCCGCGAGGAACACTGAA.

This clone was found many times. The read comes to an end 3 residues before the CDR3 does, leaving the germline J gene to fill in the end. This chain uses TRBV11-2 with TRBJ1-2; D is perhaps TRBD1 (6 bases). Trimming took 4 bases from V and 3 from J, leaving 6 bases between them. The CDR3 runs 12 residues. CDR1 SGHAT and CDR2 FQNNGV come from the germline V gene. CDR3 sequence: CASSYRDYGYTF. The covered CDR3 bases are TGTGCCAGCAGCTACAGGGACTATGGC.

This clone was detected many times. The read halts 3 residues ahead of the CDR3 end, with the missing end drawn from the germline J gene. This chain links TRBV19 with TRBJ1-1, with D perhaps matching TRBD1 (6 bases). Looked up from germline, CDR1 is LNHDA and CDR2 is SQIVND (reference sequence). The CDR3 loop spans 11 amino acids. CDR3 DNA (partial): TGTGCCAGCCCAGCCGGGACAGAA. This codes for CASPAGTE. The complete CDR3 reads CASPAGTEAFF.

On this clone itself: The CDR3 end lies 3 residues beyond the end of the read and is filled in from the germline J gene. The rearrangement joins TRBV7-8 to TRBJ2-1; 10 nucleotides align to TRBD1. This CDR3 is 17 amino acids long. Germline lookup yields CDR1 SGHVS and CDR2 FQNEAQ. The junction had 11 bases not matched to a gene; V was cut back by 4 bases and J by 5 bases. The CDR3 spells CASSSQRTGGLHNEQFF. Partial CDR3 DNA: TGTGCCAGCAGCTCACAAAGGACAGGGGGATTGCACAATGAG.

The table lists this clone with many counts. The sequence runs out 3 residues before the end of the CDR3; the remainder is reconstructed from the germline J gene. The J gene is TRBJ2-2, the V gene TRBV6-1; unclear D gene. CDR3 length equals 14 residues. The V gene's germline CDR1 is MNHNS and CDR2 SASEGT. CDR3 sequence: CASSDRQVNEKLFF. The sequenced part of the CDR3 DNA is TGTGCCAGCAGTGATAGGCAGGTTAATGAAAAG.

This clone was counted many times. The read falls 3 residues short of the CDR3 end, and the missing part is taken from the germline J gene. The V and J genes are TRBV10-1 and TRBJ1-2, with D possibly being TRBD1 (5 bases). V was trimmed by 8 bases and J by 2 bases, leaving 12 bases between them. CDR1 and CDR2 (germline): WNHNN, SYGVQD (reference sequence). The CDR3 consists of 13 residues. Here the CDR3 reads CASSEGLNYGYTF. CDR3 DNA, as far as it was read: TGCGCCAGCTCCGAGGGGCTGAACTATGGC.

This clone was recorded many times. Read coverage stops 3 residues before the CDR3 terminus; the germline J gene supplies the remainder. The genes are TRBV20-1 and TRBJ2-3, with 9 nucleotides matching TRBD1. From germline, CDR1 is DFQATT and CDR2 SNEGSKA (reference sequence). This CDR3 has 14 amino acids. J was trimmed by 8 bases and V by 2 bases; bases with no gene match: 8. CDR3 sequence: CSARPGQGGGTQYF. The CDR3 bases that were read are TGCAGTGCTAGACCGGGACAGGGAGGAGGTACG.

Note on this clone: The read ends 3 residues before the CDR3 terminus; that terminus is restored from the germline J gene. The V and J genes are TRBV18 and TRBJ1-2; D unclear. From germline, CDR1 is KGHSH and CDR2 LQKENI. The length of the CDR3 is 19 residues. This chain's CDR3 is CASSPKTPRTSGRTDTYTF. The covered CDR3 bases are TGTGCCAGCTCACCTAAGACCCCCAGGACTAGCGGGAGAACAGATACC. The variable domain in full, with the rest retrieved from reference TRBV18 and TRBJ1-2, is NAGVMQNPRHLVRRRGQEARLRCSPMKGHSHVYWYRQLPEEGLKFMVYLQKENIIDESGMPKERFSAEFPKEGPSILRIQQVVRGDSAAYFCASSPKTPRTSGRTDTYTFGSGTRLTVV.

This clone was seen ten or more times. The missing CDR3 end, 3 residues past where the read stops, is filled in from the germline J gene. J is TRBJ1-1 and V is TRBV5-1; TRBD1 matches at 7 bases. Germline loops: CDR1 SGHRS, CDR2 YFSETQ. V trimming: 0 bases; J trimming: 0 bases; junction bases outside the gene matches: 5. CDR3 size: 16 residues. CDR3 bases read: TGCGCCAGCAGCTTGGGTGGGACAGCCATGAACACTGAA. As protein: CASSLGGTAMNTE. The CDR3, in full, reads CASSLGGTAMNTEAFF.

Many counts were recorded for this clone. From the germline J gene comes the end of the CDR3, since the read stops 3 residues before it. The V gene is TRBV7-9, the J gene TRBJ1-1; 11 nucleotides agree with TRBD1. The CDR3 consists of 15 residues. Germline CDR1 is SEHNR and CDR2 is FQNEAQ (reference sequence). Trimming cost V 4 bases and J 4 bases; bases outside gene matches: 5. Partial CDR3 DNA: TGTGCCAGCAGCTATACCGGGACAGGGGGCACTGAA. Translating it yields CASSYTGTGGTE. The full-length CDR3 reads as CASSYTGTGGTEAFF.

This clone was seen ten or more times. Read data end 3 residues before the CDR3 end; the end is taken from the germline J gene. V and J are TRBV18 and TRBJ1-4; TRBD1 is a possible D gene (6 bases). Trimming took 5 bases from V and 0 from J, leaving 10 bases between them. The V gene's germline CDR1 is KGHSH and CDR2 LQKENI. The CDR3 is made up of 15 amino acids. CDR3 bases read: TGTGCCAGCTCATCGACAGGATCAACTAATGAAAAA. The encoded protein is CASSSTGSTNEK. The entire CDR3 is CASSSTGSTNEKLFF.

This clone was detected only a few times. Read coverage stops 3 residues before the CDR3 terminus; the germline J gene supplies the remainder. The chain couples TRBV5-4 to TRBJ2-7; 10 nucleotides match TRBD2. Germline V gene sequence: CDR1 SGHNT, CDR2 YYREEE (reference sequence). V was pared by 4 bases and J by 2 bases, with 6 bases of the junction left unmatched. This CDR3 is 15 amino acids long. CDR3 DNA (partial): TGTGCCAGCAGCATAGGGACTAGCGCAACCTACGAG. Residues: CASSIGTSATYE. The CDR3 as a whole reads CASSIGTSATYEQYF.

This clone was counted ten times or more. The CDR3 is cut off 3 residues early in the read; its end comes from the germline J gene. V usage is TRBV10-2 and J usage is TRBJ2-2, with 9 bases aligning to TRBD1. V lost 6 bases and J lost 5; bases outside the gene matches: 7. The CDR3 is 15 residues long. Germline CDR1 WSHSY, CDR2 SAAADI. The DNA read from the CDR3 is TGCGCCAGCAGCGAGGGACAGGGAGGGACCGGGGAG. It yields the protein CASSEGQGGTGE. The complete CDR3 sequence is CASSEGQGGTGELFF.

This clone was observed at least ten times. Read data end 3 residues before the CDR3 end; the end is taken from the germline J gene. The V and J genes are TRBV5-1 and TRBJ2-7; 9 nucleotides align to TRBD2. The CDR3 totals 15 residues. Losses at the gene ends were 3 bases for V and 5 bases for J; bases not matched to a gene: 9. Germline-derived CDR1 and CDR2 are SGHRS and YFSETQ. Incomplete CDR3 DNA: TGCGCCAGCAGCTCCTTAAGCGGGGGGATGAACGAG. This encodes CASSSLSGGMNE. The whole CDR3 protein is CASSSLSGGMNEQYF.

There are many counts of this clone. The read terminates 3 residues before the CDR3 end, so the remaining end is supplied by the germline J gene. The chain employs TRBV7-9 and TRBJ1-6; D remains unclear. CDR3 size: 12 residues. The germline gives CDR1 SEHNR, CDR2 FQNEAQ (reference sequence). V was shortened by 2 bases and J by 8 bases, with 4 bases between the two germline ends. The CDR3 sequence: CASSLRDSPLHF. CDR3 DNA (partial): TGTGCCAGCAGCTTACGTGATTCACCC. The whole variable domain, filled in from reference TRBV7-9 and TRBJ1-6, reads DTGVSQNPRHKITKRGQNVTFRCDPISEHNRLYWYRQTLGQGPEFLTYFQNEAQLEKSRLLSDRFSAERPKGSFSTLEIQRTEQGDSAMYLCASSLRDSPLHFGNGTRLTVT.

Many counts were recorded for this clone. Sequencing ends 3 residues short of the CDR3 end; the germline J gene provides the rest. V gene TRBV6-2 or TRBV6-3 combines with J gene TRBJ2-7; 10 positions agree with TRBD2. There are 15 residues in the CDR3. The ends lost 7 bases at V and 3 bases at J; junction bases unmatched: 9. Germline V gives CDR1 MNHEY, CDR2 SVGEGT. CDR3 sequence reads: CASKIGLAAFYEQYF. The DNA read from the CDR3 is TGTGCCAGCAAAATAGGACTAGCGGCGTTCTACGAG.

In its sample, this clone was seen many times. The CDR3 end falls 3 residues outside the read, so it is completed with the germline J gene. The chain links TRBV20-1 to TRBJ1-6, with 10 bases that match TRBD1. The germline CDR1 and CDR2 sequences are DFQATT and SNEGSKA (reference sequence). Trimming took 5 bases from V and 7 from J; bases not matched to a gene: 11. The CDR3 is made up of 16 amino acids. The sequenced CDR3 bases are TGCAGTGCTCCAACTCTCCCGGGACAGGGGAATTCACCC. Its protein is CSAPTLPGQGNSP. The full CDR3 protein is CSAPTLPGQGNSPLHF.

This clone was observed many times. Read data end 3 residues before the CDR3 end; the end is taken from the germline J gene. The V call is TRBV5-8, the J call TRBJ2-7; TRBD2 might be the D (5 bases). Germline values: CDR1 SGHTS, CDR2 YDEGEE. Trimming removed 4 bases at V and 3 bases at J, with 14 bases between. The CDR3 consists of 14 residues. The covered CDR3 bases are TGTGCCAGCAGCCCCACTAGGTCCCACTACGAG. This encodes CASSPTRSHYE. Given in full, the CDR3 is CASSPTRSHYEQYF.

A note on this clone: The read comes to an end 3 residues before the CDR3 does, leaving the germline J gene to fill in the end. The chain joins TRBV29-1 to TRBJ1-4; the match to TRBD1 covers 8 bases. The ends lost 3 bases at V and 7 bases at J; junction bases unmatched: 4. Germline CDR1 and CDR2: SQVTM and ANQGSEA. This CDR3 region has 13 residues. This CDR3 is CSVDRGRCEKLFF. The CDR3 bases that were read are TGCAGCGTTGACAGGGGGCGTTGTGAAAAA. Full variable domain (remainder filled in from reference TRBV29-1 and TRBJ1-4): SAVISQKPSRDICQRGTSLTIQCQVDSQVTMMFWYRQQPGQSLTLIATANQGSEATYESGFVIDKFPISRPNLTFSTLTVSNMSPEDSSIYLCSVDRGRCEKLFFGSGTQLSVL.

Many counts were recorded for this clone. The CDR3 is cut off 3 residues early in the read; its end comes from the germline J gene. This chain joins TRBV30 and TRBJ1-5; the D is unclear. V gave up 2 bases and J gave up 4 bases, with 9 bases separating them. CDR3 length: 13 residues. Germline-derived CDR1 and CDR2 are GTSNPN and SVGIG (reference sequence). CDR3 DNA, as far as it was read: TGTGCCTGGAGTCCCACGGGGAATCAGCCC. The encoded protein is CAWSPTGNQP. The full CDR3 is CAWSPTGNQPQHF.

This clone was recorded a few times. Coverage ceases 3 residues before the CDR3 finishes, and the germline J gene fills in the end. The rearrangement links TRBV7-7 to TRBJ2-3; TRBD2 aligns across 7 bases. The V segment lost 5 bases and the J segment 0 bases; nucleotides outside the gene matches: 5. This CDR3 region has 15 residues. Germline V gives CDR1 SSHAT, CDR2 FNYEAQ (reference sequence). The covered CDR3 bases are TGTGCCAGCAGCCTTGGACTAGGGAGCACAGATACG. Translating gives CASSLGLGSTDT. The full CDR3 sequence reads CASSLGLGSTDTQYF.